This T cell receptor (beta chain) was recorded in a study of OX40 agonist ivuxolimab in advanced cancers. The method was immunoSEQ multiplex PCR; TCRdb's version includes in-frame clones alone and lacks a portion of them. The sample consists of more than 75,000 clones, roughly four fifths of them appearing once. Study-wide points: CD8+ T cells averaged more expanded clones than CD4+.

Trimming stripped 7 bases from V and 7 bases from J, with 16 bases between. The CDR3 is made up of 14 amino acids. Germline CDR1 is LNHDA and CDR2 is SQIVND (reference sequence). For this clone: The target antigen is unknown.

The sample here was CD4+ or CD8+ T cells sorted from blood, taken in a trial of the OX40 agonist ivuxolimab. The sequence was collected from an adult with an advanced solid tumor such as melanoma, head and neck, liver or kidney cancer. V usage is TRBV19 and J usage is TRBJ2-2, with D perhaps assigned TRBD1 or TRBD2 (5 bases each). CDR3 in DNA: TGTGCCAGTACAGGGACGGCCCTCGGCGGGGAGCTGTTTTTT. It codes for CASTGTALGGELFF. Full variable domain (remainder filled in from reference TRBV19 and TRBJ2-2): DGGITQSPKYLFRKEGQNVTLSCEQNLNHDAMYWYRQDPGQGLRLIYYSQIVNDFQKGDIAEGYSVSREKKESFPLTVTSAQKNPTAFYLCASTGTALGGELFFGEGSRLTVL.